Following are 28 T cell receptor beta chains from one sample sequenced in a study of T cell responses to AZD1222 COVID-19 vaccine. Method: immunoSEQ multiplex PCR; TCRdb's copy keeps in-frame clones and lacks some. The sample carries roughly 120,000 clones, about 90% recorded once. Sequenced here: peripheral blood, sampled on day 0 of AZD1222 vaccination. These receptors came from an adult in good health.

This chain joins TRBV5-1 and TRBJ2-7; 11 bases line up with TRBD2. The CDR3 sequence is 18 residues long. Germline V gene lookup returns CDR1 SGHRS and CDR2 YFSETQ. With V trimmed by 3 bases and J by 0 bases, 11 bases remained unmatched. The DNA of the CDR3 is TGCGCCAGCAGCTCCGGACTAGCGGGTGCCGGAGGCTCCTACGAGCAGTACTTC. This codes for CASSSGLAGAGGSYEQYF. Supplemented by reference TRBV5-1 and TRBJ2-7, the full variable domain reads KAGVTQTPRYLIKTRGQQVTLSCSPISGHRSVSWYQQTPGQGLQFLFEYFSETQRNKGNFPGRFSGRQFSNSRSEMNVSTLELGDSALYLCASSSGLAGAGGSYEQYFGPGTRLTVT.

This chain connects TRBV18 to TRBJ1-2, with D perhaps matching TRBD1 (5 bases). The CDR3 is made up of 13 amino acids. CDR1 KGHSH and CDR2 LQKENI come from the germline V gene. V was cut by 3 bases and J by 5 bases, with 10 bases left in between. This CDR3 is CASSPQTDYGYTF. The CDR3 DNA follows: TGTGCCAGCTCACCCCAGACAGATTATGGCTACACCTTC.

The CDR3 is CASSLWGQGQETQYF. CDR3 coding DNA: TGTGCCAGCAGTTTATGGGGACAGGGACAAGAGACCCAGTACTTC. This rearrangement joins TRBV28 to TRBJ2-5; 9 nucleotides align to TRBD1. Germline values: CDR1 MDHEN, CDR2 SYDVKM. The CDR3 sequence is 15 residues long. The trim removed 0 bases at V and 2 bases at J, leaving 1 base unmatched.

The chain has TRBV7-9 and TRBJ2-3; maybe TRBD1 (6 bases). This CDR3 region has 15 residues. The ends were cut back, 2 bases at V and 0 bases at J, with 9 bases in the middle. Germline V gene sequence: CDR1 SEHNR, CDR2 FQNEAQ (reference sequence). CDR3 amino acids: CASSLYGQSTDTQYF. The CDR3 DNA sequence: TGTGCCAGCAGCTTATATGGACAGAGCACAGATACGCAGTATTTT.

The CDR3 region has the DNA TGCAGTGCTAGTGGACATGTTAGCGGTAGCCAAGAGACCCAGTACTTC. Protein sequence: CSASGHVSGSQETQYF. The chain joins TRBV20-1 to TRBJ2-5, with D perhaps matching TRBD2 (6 bases). Germline values: CDR1 DFQATT, CDR2 SNEGSKA (reference sequence). This CDR3 comprises 16 residues. V lost 3 bases to trimming and J lost 1 base, with 18 bases between them.

This clone has more than one count but fewer than ten. The chain has TRBV11-2 and TRBJ2-7; D gene unclear. CDR1 is SGHAT and CDR2 is FQNNGV in the germline V gene. The CDR3 consists of 14 residues. V gave up 2 bases and J gave up 1 base, with 9 bases separating them. The CDR3 sequence: CASSLRAVSYEQYF. In DNA, the CDR3 is TGTGCCAGCAGCTTAAGGGCAGTTTCCTACGAGCAGTACTTC.

The genes are TRBV2 and TRBJ1-1; D gene ambiguous. The CDR3 loop spans 11 amino acids. Germline V gene lookup returns CDR1 SNHLY and CDR2 FYNNEI. Trimming removed 5 bases at V and 3 bases at J, with 4 bases between. For the CDR3, the DNA is TGTGCCAGCAGTCCGGACACTGAAGCTTTCTTT. This encodes CASSPDTEAFF.

The chain couples TRBV7-3 to TRBJ1-6; 10 bases are shared with TRBD1. Germline trimming cut 3 bases from V and 7 bases from J; bases unmatched to any gene: 9. Germline V gives CDR1 SGHTA, CDR2 FQGTGA. The CDR3 covers 17 residues. In DNA form, the CDR3 reads TGTGCCAGCAGCTTCTCCGGGACAGGGGTGAGCAATTCACCCCTCCACTTT. This codes for CASSFSGTGVSNSPLHF.

The J gene is TRBJ2-2, the V gene TRBV9; the match to TRBD1 covers 8 bases. The CDR3 is 14 residues long. Germline CDR1 is SGDLS and CDR2 is YYNGEE. With V trimmed by 3 bases and J by 6 bases, 4 bases remained unmatched. CDR3 loop: CASSALQGAGELFF. The DNA of the CDR3 is TGTGCCAGCAGCGCGTTACAGGGGGCCGGGGAGCTGTTTTTT.

The V call is TRBV5-1, the J call TRBJ2-3; D may match TRBD1 or TRBD2 (5 bases each). The length of the CDR3 is 15 residues. Germline V gives CDR1 SGHRS, CDR2 YFSETQ. V shed 0 bases and J shed 2 bases, with 10 bases lying between them. CDR3 amino acids: CASSLALGVTDTQYF. The CDR3, as DNA: TGCGCCAGCAGCTTGGCCCTGGGGGTCACAGATACGCAGTATTTT.

CDR3 bases: TGTGCCAGCAGCTTAGAAGGGGCCCCCACAGATACGCAGTATTTT. Its translation is CASSLEGAPTDTQYF. V gene TRBV5-6 combines with J gene TRBJ2-3; tentative D call: TRBD1 (5 bases). V shed 2 bases and J shed 2 bases, with 12 bases lying between them. This CDR3 comprises 15 residues. Germline V CDR1 and CDR2: SGHDT, YYEEEE. The whole variable domain, filled in from reference TRBV5-6 and TRBJ2-3, reads DAGVTQSPTHLIKTRGQQVTLRCSPKSGHDTVSWYQQALGQGPQFIFQYYEEEERQRGNFPDRFSGHQFPNYSSELNVNALLLGDSALYLCASSLEGAPTDTQYFGPGTRLTVL.

The J gene is TRBJ1-2, the V gene TRBV24-1; D may be TRBD1 (6 bases). Per germline, CDR1 KGHDR and CDR2 SFDVKD. V lost 4 bases, J lost 4 bases, and 12 bases lay in between. This CDR3 is 14 amino acids long. CDR3 in amino acids: CATSEGGLSYGYTF. The CDR3 DNA reads as TGTGCCACCAGTGAAGGGGGACTGTCCTATGGCTACACCTTC.

The CDR3 is CASSFGVYDQPQHF. In DNA, the CDR3 is TGTGCCAGCAGCTTCGGGGTTTACGATCAGCCCCAGCATTTT. The chain carries TRBV3-1 (or the pseudogene TRBV3-2) and TRBJ1-5; D gene unclear. Germline V gives CDR1 LGHDT, CDR2 YNNKEL (reference sequence). This CDR3 is 14 amino acids long. Trimming shortened V by 5 bases and J by 5 bases, and 13 bases separated the two germline ends.

The chain uses TRBV30 and TRBJ2-1, with D possibly called TRBD1 or TRBD2 (5 bases each). Trimming removed 4 bases from V and 5 bases from J, with 12 bases in between. The germline CDR1 and CDR2 sequences are GTSNPN and SVGIG (reference sequence). There are 13 residues in the CDR3. The CDR3 reads CAWMGVAHNEQFF. CDR3 bases: TGTGCCTGGATGGGGGTAGCTCACAATGAGCAGTTCTTC.

J is TRBJ2-3 and V is TRBV7-8; D tentatively fits TRBD1 or TRBD2 (7 bases each). Germline V gives CDR1 SGHVS, CDR2 FQNEAQ. Trimming pared 3 bases from V and 5 bases from J, leaving 15 bases between. The CDR3 has 15 amino acids. The CDR3 DNA sequence: TGTGCCAGCAGCTTGAAGGGACAGCGGGAAGATACGCAGTATTTT. Protein: CASSLKGQREDTQYF.

The chain uses TRBV28 and TRBJ1-2, with D hard to call. V lost 5 bases and J 5 bases, leaving 12 bases between the germline ends. CDR3 length equals 13 residues. CDR1 is MDHEN, CDR2 SYDVKM, per germline. CDR3 in DNA: TGTGCCAGCAGTAACGAGGTAGGGTATGGCTACACCTTC. Residues: CASSNEVGYGYTF.

This chain connects TRBV19 to TRBJ1-3; D not resolved. The CDR3 covers 11 residues. The germline gives CDR1 LNHDA, CDR2 SQIVND (reference sequence). V was shortened by 5 bases and J by 4 bases, with 3 bases between the two germline ends. CDR3 amino acids: CASSYGNTIYF. Here the CDR3 DNA reads TGTGCCAGTAGTTACGGAAACACCATATATTTT.

The rearrangement links TRBV6-5 to TRBJ1-6, with 7 bases aligning to TRBD1. The junction had 5 bases not matched to a gene; V was cut back by 4 bases and J by 8 bases. Germline values: CDR1 MNHEY, CDR2 SVGAGI. The CDR3 is made up of 14 amino acids. This CDR3 reads CASSFRDSYSPLHF. CDR3 DNA sequence: TGTGCCAGCAGTTTTCGGGACAGCTATTCACCCCTCCACTTT.

The CDR3 DNA sequence: TGTGCCACCAGCAGCACCGACAGGGCTGGCTACACCTTC. Residues: CATSSTDRAGYTF. V usage is TRBV15 and J usage is TRBJ1-2; 7 nucleotides agree with TRBD1. Germline V gene sequence: CDR1 LNHNV, CDR2 YYDKDF (reference sequence). This CDR3 comprises 13 residues. Unmatched junction bases numbered 5, after V lost 3 bases and J lost 7 bases.

The chain uses TRBV5-4 and TRBJ1-1, with D uncertain. The V and J ends lost 4 bases and 1 base respectively, with 11 bases between them. The CDR3 covers 14 residues. Germline V gene sequence: CDR1 SGHNT, CDR2 YYREEE (reference sequence). As DNA, the CDR3 is TGTGCCAGCAGCCCAACTTGGGGGAACACTGAAGCTTTCTTT. Its translation is CASSPTWGNTEAFF.

V usage is TRBV24-1 and J usage is TRBJ1-5; TRBD1 is a possible D gene (5 bases). In germline, CDR1 is KGHDR, CDR2 SFDVKD. CDR3 length: 16 amino acids. Trimming took off 7 bases at V and 3 bases at J, with 18 bases between the two ends. CDR3 DNA sequence: TGTGCCACCAGCGTTGGGGCCCCCACCCACAATCAGCCCCAGCATTTT. It codes for CATSVGAPTHNQPQHF.

The chain combines TRBV9 with TRBJ1-5, with D possibly being TRBD1 (6 bases). CDR1 SGDLS and CDR2 YYNGEE come from the germline V gene. The CDR3 runs 15 residues. Trimming stripped 0 bases from V and 2 bases from J, with 9 bases between. The CDR3 nucleotides read TGTGCCAGCAGCGTAGGAGGGGGAGGCAATCAGCCCCAGCATTTT. Amino acid sequence: CASSVGGGGNQPQHF.

In this sample, this clone turned up a few times. The V and J genes are TRBV2 and TRBJ1-5, with D tentatively TRBD1 (5 bases). There are 15 residues in the CDR3. V gave up 6 bases and J gave up 3 bases, with 15 bases separating them. Germline lookup yields CDR1 SNHLY and CDR2 FYNNEI. CDR3 loop: CASRDQGLSNQPQHF. The CDR3 nucleotides are TGTGCCAGCAGGGACCAGGGTCTCTCCAATCAGCCCCAGCATTTT.

In the case of this clone: The same CDR3 arises from other DNA sequences in this sample as well. The gene calls are TRBV9 and TRBJ1-1; TRBD1 is a possible D gene (5 bases). CDR1 and CDR2 (germline): SGDLS, YYNGEE. With 0 bases removed from V and 4 bases from J, the gap between germline ends came to 7 bases. This CDR3 has 13 amino acids. The CDR3, as DNA: TGTGCCAGCAGCGTAGGGGGGAGCACTGAAGCTTTCTTT. Its translation is CASSVGGSTEAFF.

The CDR3 region is CASSSRGVDQPQHF. The CDR3 nucleotides read TGTGCCAGCAGTTCCCGGGGGGTGGATCAGCCCCAGCATTTT. The chain couples TRBV27 to TRBJ1-5; possible D gene TRBD1, 5 bases. Trimming cost V 4 bases and J 5 bases, with 12 bases left between them. CDR3 length equals 14 residues. CDR1 and CDR2 from the germline V gene are MNHEY and SMNVEV (reference sequence).

The V gene is TRBV7-9, the J gene TRBJ1-6; D remains unclear. Germline assignment: CDR1 SEHNR and CDR2 FQNEAQ (reference sequence). CDR3 size: 15 residues. V was cut by 3 bases and J by 0 bases, with 6 bases left in between. This chain's CDR3 is CASSLWGSYNSPLHF. For the CDR3, the DNA is TGTGCCAGCAGCTTGTGGGGCTCCTATAATTCACCCCTCCACTTT.

The chain uses TRBV10-2 and TRBJ1-2; no clear D gene. This CDR3 is built from 14 residues. Between the trimmed V and J ends, which lost 5 bases and 2 bases, there was a span of 12 bases. Germline CDR1 reads WSHSY; CDR2 reads SAAADI. The DNA of the CDR3 is TGCGCCAGCAGTACGTACGACGGCAACTATGGCTACACCTTC. This sequence encodes CASSTYDGNYGYTF.

This clone appeared once. The chain has TRBV28 and TRBJ1-2; no clear D. CDR3 size: 15 residues. V dropped 3 bases and J dropped 8 bases, with 19 bases sitting between them. The germline V gene has CDR1 MDHEN and CDR2 SYDVKM. CDR3 sequence: CASSFYFLAPSGYTF. CDR3 coding DNA: TGTGCCAGCAGTTTTTATTTCTTGGCGCCCAGCGGCTACACCTTC.